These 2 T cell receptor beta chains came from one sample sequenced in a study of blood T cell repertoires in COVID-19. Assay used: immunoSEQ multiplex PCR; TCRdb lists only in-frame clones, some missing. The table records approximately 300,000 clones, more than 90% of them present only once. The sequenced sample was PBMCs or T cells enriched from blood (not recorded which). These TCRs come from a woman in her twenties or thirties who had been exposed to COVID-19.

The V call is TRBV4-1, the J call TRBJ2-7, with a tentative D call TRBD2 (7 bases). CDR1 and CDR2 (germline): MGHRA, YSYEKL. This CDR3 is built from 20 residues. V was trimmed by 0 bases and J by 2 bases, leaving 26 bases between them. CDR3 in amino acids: CASSQEVSNAGAPGTYEQYF. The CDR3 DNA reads TGCGCCAGCAGCCAAGAGGTCTCCAACGCGGGGGCCCCCGGGACCTACGAGCAGTACTTC.

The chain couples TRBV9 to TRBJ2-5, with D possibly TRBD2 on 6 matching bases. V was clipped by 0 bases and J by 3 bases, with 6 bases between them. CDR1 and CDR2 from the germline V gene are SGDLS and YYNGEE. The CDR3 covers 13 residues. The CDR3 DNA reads TGTGCCAGCAGCGTAGGGGAGGAAGAGACCCAGTACTTC. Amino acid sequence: CASSVGEEETQYF.